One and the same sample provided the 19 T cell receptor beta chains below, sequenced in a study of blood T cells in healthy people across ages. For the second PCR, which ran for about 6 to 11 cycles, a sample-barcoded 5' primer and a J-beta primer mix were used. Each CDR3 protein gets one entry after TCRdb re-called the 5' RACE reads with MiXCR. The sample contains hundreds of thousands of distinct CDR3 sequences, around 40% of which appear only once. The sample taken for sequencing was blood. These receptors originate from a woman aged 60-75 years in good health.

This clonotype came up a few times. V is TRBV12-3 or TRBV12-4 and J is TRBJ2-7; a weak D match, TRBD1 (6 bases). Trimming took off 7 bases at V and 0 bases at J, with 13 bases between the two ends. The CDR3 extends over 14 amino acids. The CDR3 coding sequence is TGTGCCAGCAAAAACAGGGCCCTCTCCTACGAGCAGTACTTC. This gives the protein CASKNRALSYEQYF.

CDR3 DNA sequence: TGTGCCAGCAGCCAAGACGGAGGGAACCATGAGCAGTTCTTC. Translation gives CASSQDGGNHEQFF. J is TRBJ2-1 and V is TRBV3-1; possibly TRBD2 for D (6 bases). The CDR3 extends over 14 amino acids. Trimming pared 0 bases from V and 8 bases from J, leaving 11 bases between. CDR1 is LGHDT and CDR2 is YNNKEL in the germline V gene (reference sequence).

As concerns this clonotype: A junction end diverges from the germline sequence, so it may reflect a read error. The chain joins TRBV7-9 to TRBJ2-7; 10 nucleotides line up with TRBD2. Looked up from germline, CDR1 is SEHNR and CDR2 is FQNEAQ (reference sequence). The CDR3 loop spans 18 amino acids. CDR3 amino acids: CTSSFSSGSGGRDYEQYF. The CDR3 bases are TGTACCAGCAGCTTTTCTAGCGGGAGTGGAGGGCGGGACTACGAGCAGTACTTC.

CDR3 DNA: TGTGCCAGCAGCCAGAGGACGGGGGGTTATGAGCAGTTCTTC. This translates into CASSQRTGGYEQFF. The genes are TRBV3-1 and TRBJ2-1; 7 positions agree with TRBD2. The CDR3 loop spans 14 amino acids. Germline V gives CDR1 LGHDT, CDR2 YNNKEL (reference sequence). After removal of 3 bases from V and 8 bases from J, the junction contained 7 bases not matched to a gene.

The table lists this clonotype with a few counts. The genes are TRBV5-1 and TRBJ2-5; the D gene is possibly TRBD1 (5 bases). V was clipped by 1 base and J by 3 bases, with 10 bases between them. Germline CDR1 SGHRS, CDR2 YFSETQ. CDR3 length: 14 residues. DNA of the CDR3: TGCGCCAGCAGCTTGACATTAGGGGAAGAGACCCAGTACTTC. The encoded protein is CASSLTLGEETQYF.

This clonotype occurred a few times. DNA for the CDR3: TGCGCCAGCGCCCCCGGGACACACAATGAGCAGTTCTTC. Translating gives CASAPGTHNEQFF. The J gene is TRBJ2-1, the V gene TRBV10-1, with a possible D match to TRBD1 (6 bases). The CDR3 totals 13 residues. In germline, CDR1 is WNHNN, CDR2 SYGVQD (reference sequence). Trimming took 8 bases from V and 5 from J, leaving 13 bases between them.

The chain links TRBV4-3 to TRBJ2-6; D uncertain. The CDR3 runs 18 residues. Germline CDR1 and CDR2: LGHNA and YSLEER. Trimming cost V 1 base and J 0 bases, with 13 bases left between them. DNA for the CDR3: TGCGCCAGCAGCCAAGTGCTGGTATATGACTCTGGGGCCAACGTCCTGACTTTC. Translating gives CASSQVLVYDSGANVLTF.

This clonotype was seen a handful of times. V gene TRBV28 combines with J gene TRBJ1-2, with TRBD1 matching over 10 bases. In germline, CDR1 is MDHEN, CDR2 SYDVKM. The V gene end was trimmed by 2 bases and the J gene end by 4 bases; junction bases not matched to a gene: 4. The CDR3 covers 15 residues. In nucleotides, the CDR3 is TGTGCCAGCAGTTTACAAGACAGGGGGCCCTATGGCTACACCTTC. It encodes CASSLQDRGPYGYTF.

CDR3 DNA: TGTGCCAGCAGCTTAGCGCAGGCAGCATACTACAATGAGCAGTTCTTC. Translating gives CASSLAQAAYYNEQFF. J is TRBJ2-1 and V is TRBV7-9, with D unresolved. CDR3 length: 16 residues. The germline CDR1 and CDR2 sequences are SEHNR and FQNEAQ (reference sequence). V dropped 0 bases and J dropped 3 bases, with 12 bases sitting between them.

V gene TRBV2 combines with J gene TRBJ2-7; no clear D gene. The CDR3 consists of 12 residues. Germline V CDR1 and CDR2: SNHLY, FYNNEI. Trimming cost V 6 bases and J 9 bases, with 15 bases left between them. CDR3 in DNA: TGTGCCAGCAGCGCACCGCCCGGAGCGCAGTACTTC. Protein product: CASSAPPGAQYF.

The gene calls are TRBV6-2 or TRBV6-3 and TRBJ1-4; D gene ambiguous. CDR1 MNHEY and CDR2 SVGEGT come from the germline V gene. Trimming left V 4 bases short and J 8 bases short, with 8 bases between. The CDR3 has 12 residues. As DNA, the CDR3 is TGTGCCAGCAGTTGGACGGACGAAAAACTGTTTTTT. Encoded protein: CASSWTDEKLFF.

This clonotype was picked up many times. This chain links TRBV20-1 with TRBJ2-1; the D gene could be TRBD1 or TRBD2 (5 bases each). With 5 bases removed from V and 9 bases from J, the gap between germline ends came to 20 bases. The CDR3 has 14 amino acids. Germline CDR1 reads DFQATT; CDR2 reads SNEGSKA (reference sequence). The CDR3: CSAPGAVKGIEQFF. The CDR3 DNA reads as TGCAGTGCTCCCGGGGCGGTTAAAGGCATTGAGCAGTTCTTC.

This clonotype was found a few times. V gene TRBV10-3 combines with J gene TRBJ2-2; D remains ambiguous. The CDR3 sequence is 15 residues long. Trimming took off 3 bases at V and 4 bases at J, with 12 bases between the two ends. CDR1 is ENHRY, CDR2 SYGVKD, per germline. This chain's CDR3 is CAISDGPTSTGELFF. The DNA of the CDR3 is TGTGCCATCAGTGATGGTCCGACATCCACCGGGGAGCTGTTTTTT.

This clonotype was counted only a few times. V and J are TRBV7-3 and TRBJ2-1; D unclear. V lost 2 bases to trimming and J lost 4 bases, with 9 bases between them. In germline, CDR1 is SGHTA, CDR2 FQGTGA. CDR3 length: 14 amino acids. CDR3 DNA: TGTGCCAGCAGCTTAGGGAACGAATACAATGAGCAGTTCTTC. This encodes CASSLGNEYNEQFF.

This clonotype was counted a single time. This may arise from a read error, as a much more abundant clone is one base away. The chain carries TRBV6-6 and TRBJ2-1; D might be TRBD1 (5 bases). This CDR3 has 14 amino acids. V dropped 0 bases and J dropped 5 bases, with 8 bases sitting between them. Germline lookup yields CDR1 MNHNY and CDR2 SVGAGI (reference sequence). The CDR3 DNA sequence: TGTGCCAGCAGTTACTCGACAGTTCACAATGAGCAGTTCTTC. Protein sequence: CASSYSTVHNEQFF.

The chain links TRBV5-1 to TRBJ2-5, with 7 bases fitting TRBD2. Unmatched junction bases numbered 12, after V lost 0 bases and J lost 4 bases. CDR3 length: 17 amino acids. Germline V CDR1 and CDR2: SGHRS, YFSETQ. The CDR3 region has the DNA TGCGCCAGCAGCTTGGCTGCGTTTACGGGGAGGGGAGAGACCCAGTACTTC. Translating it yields CASSLAAFTGRGETQYF.

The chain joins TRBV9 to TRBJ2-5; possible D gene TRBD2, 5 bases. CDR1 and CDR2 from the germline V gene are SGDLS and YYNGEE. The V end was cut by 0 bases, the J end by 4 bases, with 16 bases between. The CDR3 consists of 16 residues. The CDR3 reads CASSVGLEANPETQYF. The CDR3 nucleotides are TGTGCCAGCAGCGTAGGTCTGGAGGCCAACCCAGAGACCCAGTACTTC.

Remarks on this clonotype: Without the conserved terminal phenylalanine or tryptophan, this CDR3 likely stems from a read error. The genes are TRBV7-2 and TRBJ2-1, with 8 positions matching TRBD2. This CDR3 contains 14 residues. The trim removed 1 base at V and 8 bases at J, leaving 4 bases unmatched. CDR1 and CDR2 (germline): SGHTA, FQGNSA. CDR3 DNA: TGTGCCAGCAGCTTAGGACTAGCGTTCGATGAGCAGTTCTTA. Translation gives CASSLGLAFDEQFL.

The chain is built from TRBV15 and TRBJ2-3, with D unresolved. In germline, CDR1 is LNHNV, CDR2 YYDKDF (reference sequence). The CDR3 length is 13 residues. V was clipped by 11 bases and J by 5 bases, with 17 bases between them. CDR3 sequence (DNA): TGTGCCGCCAACCGGAACCGCTTAGATACGCAGTATTTT. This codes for CAANRNRLDTQYF. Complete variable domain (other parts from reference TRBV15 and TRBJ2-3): DAMVIQNPRYQVTQFGKPVTLSCSQTLNHNVMYWYQQKSSQAPKLLFHYYDKDFNNEADTPDNFQSRRPNTSFCFLDIRSPGLGDTAMYLCAANRNRLDTQYFGPGTRLTVL.